This T cell receptor beta chain was identified in a study of T-cell reconstitution after alpha-beta-depleted transplantation in children. Study-level points and caveats: Certain patients had high TCRbeta diversity at day 60, and it came from recipient T cells and thymic progenitors that survived. Counts and diversity of T cells one year after transplant came mostly from newly produced T cells. Reportedly, roughly two months post-transplant, alpha-beta T cells arose from several hundred expanded graft clones.

Using unique molecular identifiers, the investigators prepared the TCRbeta library. TCRdb recomputed calls from the PCR reads with MiXCR, one row per CDR3 protein. The sample records some 600,000 distinct CDR3 sequences, about an eighth being singletons. The CDR3 length is 15 residues. Per the germline V gene, CDR1 is SNHLY and CDR2 is FYNNEI. The V gene end was trimmed by 5 bases and the J gene end by 2 bases; junction bases not matched to a gene: 6. This clonotype was observed a handful of times. The antigen is not known. The sequencing here drew on PBMCs, mostly from graft donor cells, taken 360 days after TCRalphabeta/CD19-depleted stem cell transplant. This clonotype was sampled from a male patient aged 10 to 17 who had a stem cell transplant for acute myeloid leukemia, so the T cells may come from the graft donor. This rearrangement joins TRBV2 to TRBJ2-3; TRBD1 aligns across 8 bases. The CDR3 DNA is TGTGCCAGCAGTCAAAGGACAGGGAACACAGATACGCAGTATTTT. Amino acid sequence: CASSQRTGNTDTQYF.